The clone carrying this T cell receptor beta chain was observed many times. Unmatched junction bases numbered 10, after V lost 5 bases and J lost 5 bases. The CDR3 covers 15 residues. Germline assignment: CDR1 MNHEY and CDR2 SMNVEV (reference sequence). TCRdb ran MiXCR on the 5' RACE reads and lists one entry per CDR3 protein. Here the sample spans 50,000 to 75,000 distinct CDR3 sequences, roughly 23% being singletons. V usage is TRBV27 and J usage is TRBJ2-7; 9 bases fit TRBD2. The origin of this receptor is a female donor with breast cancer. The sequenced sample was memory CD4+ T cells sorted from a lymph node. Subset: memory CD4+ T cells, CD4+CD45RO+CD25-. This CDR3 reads CASSQPGLAVNEQYF. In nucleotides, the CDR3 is TGTGCCAGCAGTCAACCGGGACTAGCCGTCAACGAGCAGTACTTC.